The table lists the clone carrying this T cell receptor beta chain with many counts. Its target is not known. The data stem from a study of early T cells in non-severe SARS-CoV-2 infection. Study-level results: Private and CD4 specificities were missed by VDJdb matching, which favored anti-spike CD8 responses.

One entry per CDR3 protein, called by TCRdb with MiXCR from the 5' RACE reads. Here the sample spans 29,000 or so distinct CDR3 sequences, roughly 5% being singletons. Germline CDR1 reads SGHTA; CDR2 reads FQGNSA. V trimming: 5 bases; J trimming: 1 base; junction bases outside the gene matches: 4. The CDR3 loop spans 14 amino acids. This clonotype was sampled from an adult who was a healthcare worker with PCR-confirmed SARS-CoV-2 infection or an uninfected control (not recorded which). The chain joins TRBV7-2 to TRBJ1-1, with 7 bases that match TRBD1. Sequencing was done on a sample of whole blood. The CDR3 region has the DNA TGTGCCAGCAGCCCGGACAGGTCGAACACTGAAGCTTTCTTT. This sequence encodes CASSPDRSNTEAFF. The full variable domain, its missing parts supplied by reference TRBV7-2 and TRBJ1-1, is GAGVSQSPSNKVTEKGKDVELRCDPISGHTALYWYRQSLGQGLEFLIYFQGNSAPDKSGLPSDRFSAERTGGSVSTLTIQRTQQEDSAVYLCASSPDRSNTEAFFGQGTRLTVV.